This T cell receptor beta chain was captured in a study of blood T cell repertoires in COVID-19. For the study at large: Donors in the United States, Italy and Spain gave samples during acute or convalescent COVID-19.

How the authors handled the data: Nucleated cell counts were estimated from reference gene primer amplification. The data were produced by immunoSEQ multiplex PCR, yet TCRdb's version contains in-frame clones alone and is incomplete. V, J and clone size are taken as reported in that table, and D and trimming were inferred from the DNA itself. The table lists 200,000 or so clones, around 83% of them singletons. This CDR3 contains 13 residues. Germline assignment: CDR1 LNHDA and CDR2 SQIVND (reference sequence). V was pared by 6 bases and J by 9 bases, with 6 bases of the junction left unmatched. The receptor comes from a man in his fifties who had recovered from COVID-19. Sequencing input: peripheral blood. The chain is built from TRBV19 and TRBJ2-3; 10 bases match TRBD1. The CDR3 loop reads CASSPGQGKTQYF. CDR3 DNA sequence: TGTGCCAGTAGCCCGGGACAGGGGAAGACGCAGTATTTT.